This section outlines one T cell receptor beta chain sequence together with its context. Its antigen has not been determined. A Human TCR Profiling Kit was used to prepare UMI-labeled 5' RACE TCRbeta libraries. Every TCRbeta library was prepared in parallel with an identical number of PCR cycles. The paper's data handling went like this. Between about 2,900 and 20,000 functional CDR3beta clonotypes were contained in each TCRbeta library. UMI extraction and consensus assembly used MIGEC 1.2.9, requiring at least three reads per UMI. In-frame CDR3beta repertoires were extracted with MiXCR 3.0.3. Each sample was downsampled to 42,000 randomly selected UMIs before diversity metrics were computed in VDJtools 1.2.1. For the top 3,000 clones of each sample pair, the repertoire overlap metrics D, R and F2 were calculated in VDJtools. Each entry corresponds to one CDR3 protein sequence from reads that TCRdb reprocessed, and DNA is not given. TCRdb, not the authors, supplied the V and J calls. This sample's table contains approximately 12,000 distinct CDR3 sequences. The ten biggest clones cover over 8.5% of the sample.

The data stem from a study of human CD8 memory T cell subsets (TCRdb year 2020). About the study as a whole: TCRbeta repertoires of stem-like (TSTEM), progenitor exhausted-like (TPEX) and effector memory CD8+ T cell subsets were compared to assess their clonal relationships. Five to seven donors each provided TSTEM, TPEX and effector memory subsets, from which TCRbeta repertoires were obtained. The research as a whole found: Both stem-like subsets shared clonotypes with effector memory cells, but TSTEM and TPEX repertoires overlapped minimally, suggesting distinct antigen spectra. Sequencing was limited to TCRbeta chains, and the repertoire comparisons were based on more than five donors analyzed with paired t-tests and Bonferroni correction. Greater repertoire diversity in TSTEM than in TPEX subsets was suggested by Chao1 estimates, potentially reflecting a broader range of specificities. Similarly high normalized Shannon-Wiener diversity was shown by TSTEM and TPEX subsets, whereas comparatively lower diversity was seen in effector memory subsets.

Looking up the germline V gene (reference sequence) yields CDR1 SEHNR and CDR2 FQNEAQ. The CDR3 sequence holds 14 residues, the cysteine and phenylalanine included. DNA for this receptor is not on file. Peripheral blood mononuclear cells were isolated from healthy donor buffy coats by density gradient separation. Negative magnetic separation using EasySep or MojoSort CD8+ T cell isolation kits was how the study enriched total CD8+ T cells. For each subset, total RNA was extracted using an RNeasy Mini Kit from duplicate vials of about 150,000 sorted CD8+ T cells. The PBMCs were used fresh or after being cryopreserved in fetal bovine serum with around 9.2% DMSO. Fluorescence-activated cell sorting on a FACSAria III was used to sort CD8+ T cell subsets to purity.

The sequenced sample consisted of CD8+ T cells from PBMCs. Rearrangement joined TRBV7-9 to TRBJ2-1; the TCRdb D gene call, TRBD1, has no DNA to confirm it. This TCR was sampled from a human donor in good health. The CDR3 sequence is CASSPWTGYNEQFF.